This paragraph reports one T cell receptor (beta chain). A second PCR, run for about 7 to 11 cycles, used a sample-barcoded 5' primer plus a J-beta primer mix. Using its own MiXCR run on the 5' RACE reads, TCRdb lists one record per CDR3 protein. Here the sample spans about 1.6 million distinct CDR3 sequences, roughly 30% being singletons. The sample belongs to a study of blood T cells in healthy people across ages. On the study more broadly: Every two T cells gave about one barcoded beta molecule via template switching.

V dropped 5 bases and J dropped 4; count of bases not matched to a gene: 12. The CDR3 runs 16 residues. Germline-derived CDR1 and CDR2 are SGHTA and FQGTGA. Approximately 9.1 milliliters was the volume of peripheral blood drawn from each donor. PBMCs, at least 6.5 million per sample, were isolated. J is TRBJ2-3 and V is TRBV7-3; 7 nucleotides line up with TRBD2. The receptor was isolated from a woman between 25 and 40 years old in good health. The sample was blood. The DNA for the CDR3 is TGTGCCAGCAGCCCTCAACGACTAGCCCCGGCAGATACGCAGTATTTT. Its translation: CASSPQRLAPADTQYF.